This T cell receptor beta chain was profiled in a study of cytomegalovirus exposure and HLA in healthy donors. Looked up from germline, CDR1 is SGHRS and CDR2 is YFSETQ. V was trimmed by 4 bases and J by 3 bases, leaving 13 bases between them. The CDR3 extends over 14 amino acids. With 60 Vbeta and 13 Jbeta primers, the PCR was carried out. The method was immunoSEQ multiplex PCR; TCRdb's version includes in-frame clones alone and lacks a portion of them. The sample records under 150,000 clones, 75% to 85% being singletons. This chain links TRBV5-1 with TRBJ1-1; D may be TRBD1 (6 bases). The sample comprised PBMCs. The sequence came from a male donor in good health and CMV-seronegative. The DNA for the CDR3 is TGCGCCAGCAGCGTGGACAGTCCTGACACTGAAGCTTTCTTT. Translating gives CASSVDSPDTEAFF. Using reference TRBV5-1 and TRBJ1-1 for the parts outside the CDR3, the full variable domain is KAGVTQTPRYLIKTRGQQVTLSCSPISGHRSVSWYQQTPGQGLQFLFEYFSETQRNKGNFPGRFSGRQFSNSRSEMNVSTLELGDSALYLCASSVDSPDTEAFFGQGTRLTVV.